Below are 15 T cell receptor beta chains sequenced from a single sample in a study of CD8 T cells in Susac syndrome. Random hexamers were used to reverse transcribe an amount of about 0.45 to 1 ug RNA. TCRdb reprocessed the immunoSEQ multiplex PCR reads via MiXCR and lists one record per CDR3 protein. The data show some 99,000 distinct CDR3 sequences, 90% to 98% seen once. Sequenced material: CD4+ T cells from PBMCs. The receptor set was obtained from a human donor in good health.

The V and J genes are TRBV7-9 and TRBJ2-5, with TRBD2 identical over 9 bases. The germline CDR1 and CDR2 sequences are SEHNR and FQNEAQ (reference sequence). The CDR3 runs to 15 residues. V lost 5 bases to trimming and J lost 5 bases; unmatched junction nucleotides: 9. The CDR3 sequence: CASSPGNSGSETQYF. The DNA for the CDR3 is TGTGCCAGCAGCCCGGGTAATAGCGGGAGTGAGACCCAGTACTTC.

The chain couples TRBV3-1 to TRBJ2-5, with D possibly TRBD1 on 7 matching bases. The ends were cut back, 1 base at V and 2 bases at J, with 11 bases in the middle. The germline CDR1 and CDR2 sequences are LGHDT and YNNKEL (reference sequence). CDR3 length: 15 residues. The CDR3 protein is CASSQGAGQQETQYF. For the CDR3, the DNA is TGTGCCAGCAGCCAAGGTGCGGGACAGCAAGAGACCCAGTACTTC.

The rearrangement uses TRBV5-1 and TRBJ1-1; TRBD1 might be the D (5 bases). Trimming removed 3 bases at V and 2 bases at J, with 8 bases between. CDR1 and CDR2 from the germline V gene are SGHRS and YFSETQ. The CDR3 has 13 amino acids. Here the CDR3 reads CASSWGRNTEAFF. Here the CDR3 DNA reads TGCGCCAGCAGCTGGGGCCGAAACACTGAAGCTTTCTTT.

The genes are TRBV6-5 and TRBJ2-7; no firm D call. CDR1 MNHEY and CDR2 SVGAGI come from the germline V gene. Trimming took off 6 bases at V and 1 base at J, with 10 bases between the two ends. This CDR3 is 13 amino acids long. The CDR3 protein is CASSRSKSYEQYF. As DNA, the CDR3 is TGTGCCAGCAGCCGTAGTAAGTCCTACGAGCAGTACTTC.

The V call is TRBV5-1, the J call TRBJ2-3; D gene ambiguous. This CDR3 is built from 15 residues. The V end was cut by 0 bases, the J end by 4 bases, with 12 bases between. Germline CDR1 reads SGHRS; CDR2 reads YFSETQ. The CDR3 coding sequence is TGCGCCAGCAGCTTGGTCCCGCAGCCCCCAGATACGCAGTATTTT. This codes for CASSLVPQPPDTQYF.

The CDR3: CASSAGTGVRYEQYF. CDR3 in DNA: TGTGCCAGCAGTGCCGGGACAGGGGTACGCTACGAGCAGTACTTC. This rearrangement joins TRBV25-1 to TRBJ2-7; 10 bases align to TRBD1. The junction had 6 bases not matched to a gene; V was cut back by 4 bases and J by 3 bases. This CDR3 has 15 residues. Germline V gene lookup returns CDR1 MGHDK and CDR2 SYGVNS.

V and J are TRBV12-3 or TRBV12-4 and TRBJ2-5, with 7 bases lining up with TRBD1. The trim removed 0 bases at V and 5 bases at J, leaving 12 bases unmatched. This CDR3 contains 17 residues. In DNA form, the CDR3 reads TGTGCCAGCAGTTTAGCGATTATGGGACAGCCGAGGGAGACCCAGTACTTC. It is translated as CASSLAIMGQPRETQYF.

The V gene is TRBV28, the J gene TRBJ1-1; 9 nucleotides agree with TRBD1. CDR1 and CDR2 (germline): MDHEN, SYDVKM. The CDR3 totals 16 residues. V gave up 6 bases and J gave up 11 bases; unmatched junction bases: 19. The chain's CDR3 is CASSSSDGQGRRGAFF. The CDR3 DNA is TGTGCCAGCAGCTCTAGCGACGGACAGGGGCGGCGTGGGGCTTTCTTT.

V and J are TRBV20-1 and TRBJ2-5, with D unresolved. The CDR3 is 14 residues long. V was pared by 5 bases and J by 1 base, with 14 bases between. The germline V gene has CDR1 DFQATT and CDR2 SNEGSKA (reference sequence). CDR3 bases: TGCAGTGCTTCTATACCTGGCTCCCAAGAGACCCAGTACTTC. Amino acids: CSASIPGSQETQYF.

This clonotype has a single count. This CDR3 reads CSVVYSKSYNEQFF. In DNA, the CDR3 is TGCAGCGTTGTCTACAGTAAGAGTTACAATGAGCAGTTCTTC. The chain is built from TRBV29-1 and TRBJ2-1; D unresolved. The CDR3 length is 14 residues. V was shortened by 4 bases and J by 4 bases, with 14 bases between the two germline ends. Germline values: CDR1 SQVTM, CDR2 ANQGSEA.

The chain carries TRBV5-1 and TRBJ1-1, with D possibly matching TRBD1 (5 bases). The CDR3 has 12 amino acids. Trimming shortened V by 3 bases and J by 2 bases, and 5 bases separated the two germline ends. Germline V CDR1 and CDR2: SGHRS, YFSETQ. CDR3 DNA: TGCGCCAGCAGCTGGGACAACACTGAAGCTTTCTTT. It yields the protein CASSWDNTEAFF.

This clonotype was observed a single time. The chain combines TRBV5-1 with TRBJ2-7, with TRBD1 as a possible D gene (6 bases). Trimming pared 0 bases from V and 3 bases from J, leaving 10 bases between. The germline CDR1 and CDR2 sequences are SGHRS and YFSETQ. This CDR3 has 14 residues. The CDR3 region has the DNA TGCGCCAGCAGCTTGGAAGCAGGGGTCTACGAGCAGTACTTC. Amino acid sequence: CASSLEAGVYEQYF.

This chain uses TRBV3-1 with TRBJ2-5, with D possibly TRBD1 on 5 matching bases. V was trimmed by 1 base and J by 4 bases, leaving 10 bases between them. Germline CDR1 is LGHDT and CDR2 is YNNKEL (reference sequence). The CDR3 is made up of 14 amino acids. CDR3 protein: CASSQAWGGETQYF. The CDR3 bases are TGTGCCAGCAGCCAAGCGTGGGGCGGAGAGACCCAGTACTTC.

The chain employs TRBV28 and TRBJ1-2; 7 positions match TRBD1. V trimming: 7 bases; J trimming: 8 bases; junction bases outside the gene matches: 7. The germline gives CDR1 MDHEN, CDR2 SYDVKM. CDR3 length: 12 amino acids. The DNA for the CDR3 is TGTGCCAGCAAGGGGGCCTCCGTGGGCTACACCTTC. Amino acids: CASKGASVGYTF.

J is TRBJ2-5 and V is TRBV15; TRBD2 agrees at 7 bases. The CDR3 covers 17 residues. Germline V lookup: CDR1 LNHNV, CDR2 YYDKDF (reference sequence). The V and J ends lost 3 bases and 5 bases, in that order; junction bases with no gene match: 15. Here the CDR3 reads CATSSPEVGRAFETQYF. DNA of the CDR3: TGTGCCACCAGCAGCCCCGAGGTGGGGAGGGCCTTTGAGACCCAGTACTTC.